This is a list of T cell receptor beta chains from one sample in a study of shared clonotypes between healthy human individuals. Generated by immunoSEQ multiplex PCR, the TCRdb table keeps only in-frame clones and is missing some. The sample shows fewer than 600,000 clones, 70% to 80% of them seen only once. The specimen sequenced was PBMCs. These TCRs come from a woman between 40 and 50 years old in good health. Some clones in this sample may be carry-over from other donors' samples. Both conserved end residues are part of each CDR3. The order of the fields is J gene, clone size, D gene, V gene, CDR3 protein, CDR3 DNA. A D gene is named only where the DNA matches it firmly. Not every row has a clone size; where given, it reads once, few, many or a size class.

>TRBJ2-5|NA|NA|TRBV30
CAWSASVGAQYF
TGTGCCTGGAGTGCGTCGGTTGGGGCCCAGTACTTC
>TRBJ2-1|NA|NA|TRBV7-7
CASSLGPLSYNEQFF
TGTGCCAGCAGCTTAGGCCCACTCTCCTACAATGAGCAGTTCTTC
>TRBJ2-1|NA|NA|TRBV11-1
CASSSNPMGGQFF
TGTGCCAGCAGCTCCAACCCAATGGGCGGGCAGTTCTTC
>TRBJ1-1|NA|TRBD1|TRBV7-9
CASSLGTGATEAFF
TGTGCCAGCAGCCTAGGGACAGGGGCAACTGAAGCTTTCTTT
>TRBJ2-1|NA|NA|TRBV5-1
CASTPGLRNEQFF
TGCGCCAGCACCCCGGGACTTCGGAATGAGCAGTTCTTC
>TRBJ1-1|many|TRBD1|TRBV7-2
CASSPWGTGGANTEAFF
TGTGCCAGCAGCCCTTGGGGCACAGGGGGCGCAAACACTGAAGCTTTCTTT
>TRBJ2-7|once|NA|TRBV28
CASRGPAAVQYF
TGTGCCAGCAGGGGCCCCGCGGCGGTGCAGTACTTC
>TRBJ2-7|once|TRBD2|TRBV28
CASSLLPAGGEYEQYF
TGTGCCAGCAGTTTATTGCCTGCGGGAGGAGAATACGAGCAGTACTTC
>TRBJ2-5|NA|NA|TRBV10-3
CATSGRGETQYF
TGTGCCACCTCCGGACGTGGAGAGACCCAGTACTTC
>TRBJ2-7|NA|NA|TRBV5-6
CASSLAIWSEQYF
TGTGCCAGCAGCTTGGCCATTTGGAGCGAGCAGTACTTC
>TRBJ1-2|NA|NA|TRBV18
CASSPRAQDGYTF
TGTGCCAGCTCACCCCGGGCCCAAGATGGCTACACCTTC
>TRBJ2-1|NA|NA|TRBV10-3
CAIMGGSYNEQFF
TGTGCCATCATGGGCGGGTCCTACAATGAGCAGTTCTTC
>TRBJ2-2|NA|NA|TRBV28
CASSPRSSANTGELFF
TGTGCCAGCAGTCCCAGGTCCAGCGCGAACACCGGGGAGCTGTTTTTT
>TRBJ1-2|NA|NA|TRBV6-6
CASSSPQGLISYGYTF
TGTGCCAGCAGTTCCCCTCAAGGGCTCATATCATATGGCTACACCTTC
>TRBJ1-2|once|NA|TRBV7-2
CASSVSGYGYTF
TGTGCCAGCAGCGTGTCGGGGTATGGCTACACCTTC
>TRBJ1-2|NA|TRBD1|TRBV10-3
CAIRAWSRDREGWGYTF
TGTGCCATCAGGGCCTGGTCCCGGGACAGGGAAGGGTGGGGCTACACCTTC
>TRBJ2-5|NA|NA|TRBV7-9
CASSLGLLLETQYF
TGTGCCAGCAGCTTGGGGCTGCTTTTAGAGACCCAGTACTTC